This T cell receptor (beta chain) was identified during a study of T cells after posttransplantation cyclophosphamide. Whole-study results and caveats: Donor-recipient repertoire similarity was low at 1-2 months, rising over year one.

Germline V gene lookup returns CDR1 SSHAT and CDR2 FNYEAQ (reference sequence). Trimming removed 5 bases from V and 6 bases from J, with 23 bases in between. The CDR3 loop spans 17 amino acids. Busulfan-fludarabine conditioning, marrow transplant, and cyclophosphamide on days +3 and +4 were administered. Of note for this clone: Antigen unknown.

TCRdb keeps only in-frame clones here, not all; method: immunoSEQ multiplex PCR. The table lists 35,000 to 50,000 clones, about nine tenths of them singletons. This material consisted of PBMCs, taken roughly 59 days after allogeneic stem cell transplant with posttransplant cyclophosphamide. The rearrangement uses TRBV7-7 and TRBJ2-1; tentatively, D is TRBD1 (7 bases). This receptor was obtained from a male patient aged 55 to 69 who received an allogeneic stem cell transplant from a related donor and was CMV-positive. Some T cells could come from the graft donor. CDR3 residues: CASSPGGSRAPGNEQFF. CDR3 coding DNA: TGTGCCAGCAGCCCAGGGGGGTCCAGGGCGCCAGGCAATGAGCAGTTCTTC.